The 13 T cell receptor beta chains below were found in one sample sequenced in a study of T-cell memory formation after mild COVID-19. TCRdb itself ran the 5' RACE reads through MiXCR, one entry per CDR3 protein. The sample has about 160,000 distinct CDR3 sequences, 30% to 35% seen once. Sequenced material: PBMCs or a T cell subset sorted from them (not recorded which). These receptors all stem from an adult woman who had mild COVID-19 (a few samples of this study predate the infection). Cell type and time point are not known.

In this sample, this clonotype turned up a few times. DNA for the CDR3: TGTGCCAGCAGCCTGATGAGGGGGGCAAGGAACACTGAAGCTTTCTTT. Translated, it gives CASSLMRGARNTEAFF. This chain links TRBV7-9 with TRBJ1-1, with D perhaps TRBD1 (6 bases). CDR1 and CDR2 (germline): SEHNR, FQNEAQ (reference sequence). The CDR3 runs 16 residues. V was trimmed by 5 bases and J by 1 base, leaving 17 bases between them.

This clonotype was detected a few times. This sequence joins TRBV15 and TRBJ2-3; D is possibly TRBD2 (5 bases). Germline CDR1 is LNHNV and CDR2 is YYDKDF (reference sequence). This CDR3 is 14 amino acids long. The V and J ends lost 0 bases and 2 bases respectively, with 6 bases between them. As DNA, the CDR3 is TGTGCCACCAGCAGAGAAGACTACACAGATACGCAGTATTTT. Amino acids: CATSREDYTDTQYF. Filled out from reference TRBV15 and TRBJ2-3, the complete variable domain reads DAMVIQNPRYQVTQFGKPVTLSCSQTLNHNVMYWYQQKSSQAPKLLFHYYDKDFNNEADTPDNFQSRRPNTSFCFLDIRSPGLGDTAMYLCATSREDYTDTQYFGPGTRLTVL.

The genes are TRBV27 and TRBJ2-1; D unresolved. The V gene's germline CDR1 is MNHEY and CDR2 SMNVEV (reference sequence). The V end lost 6 bases, the J end lost 2 bases, and 14 bases lay between the germline ends. This CDR3 has 15 residues. This chain's CDR3 is CASSPTPGTYNEQFF. CDR3 DNA: TGTGCCAGCAGCCCGACCCCTGGTACCTACAATGAGCAGTTCTTC.

This clonotype was counted a few times. This rearrangement joins TRBV5-1 to TRBJ2-2; 10 bases fit TRBD1. Per germline, CDR1 SGHRS and CDR2 YFSETQ. The junction had 3 bases not matched to a gene; V was cut back by 0 bases and J by 4 bases. CDR3 length: 16 amino acids. The DNA of the CDR3 is TGCGCCAGCAGCTTGGGACAGGGGGCGCCCACCGGGGAGCTGTTTTTT. This translates into CASSLGQGAPTGELFF. The complete variable domain, with remaining parts taken from reference TRBV5-1 and TRBJ2-2, reads KAGVTQTPRYLIKTRGQQVTLSCSPISGHRSVSWYQQTPGQGLQFLFEYFSETQRNKGNFPGRFSGRQFSNSRSEMNVSTLELGDSALYLCASSLGQGAPTGELFFGEGSRLTVL.

There are a few counts of this clonotype. This chain connects TRBV12-3 or TRBV12-4 to TRBJ2-7; D not resolved. The CDR3 length is 11 residues. Deletions cut 0 bases from V and 7 bases from J, with 4 bases between. The CDR3 coding sequence is TGTGCCAGCAGTTTAGCGCAGGAGCAGTACTTC. It is translated as CASSLAQEQYF.

The table lists this clonotype with many counts. This chain connects TRBV4-2 to TRBJ2-1; 7 nucleotides match TRBD2. V was clipped by 1 base and J by 6 bases; unmatched bases: 9. The CDR3 extends over 16 amino acids. Germline loops: CDR1 LGHNA, CDR2 YNFKEQ. As DNA, the CDR3 is TGTGCCAGCAGCCAAGTAGGGGACTACATTTTCAATGAGCAGTTCTTC. It codes for CASSQVGDYIFNEQFF.

This chain joins TRBV6-5 and TRBJ2-2, with 8 bases aligning to TRBD1. The germline V gene encodes CDR1 MNHEY and CDR2 SVGAGI. This CDR3 spans 17 amino acids. V shed 0 bases, J shed 2 bases, and the junction held 5 bases outside the gene matches. The chain's CDR3 is CASSYSARGPNTGELFF. CDR3 DNA: TGTGCCAGCAGTTACTCAGCCAGGGGGCCTAACACCGGGGAGCTGTTTTTT.

J is TRBJ1-1 and V is TRBV6-4; TRBD1 is a possible D gene (5 bases). The CDR3 spans 14 residues. Germline CDR1 is MRHNA and CDR2 is SNTAGT. Trimming removed 4 bases from V and 2 bases from J, with 11 bases in between. DNA for the CDR3: TGTGCCAGCAGTGGGGGCCGGGGTAACACTGAAGCTTTCTTT. This gives the protein CASSGGRGNTEAFF.

This clonotype appeared a single time. The chain has TRBV2 and TRBJ1-1; TRBD1 agrees at 8 bases. V lost 10 bases and J lost 2; bases outside the gene matches: 9. This CDR3 is 14 amino acids long. Germline lookup yields CDR1 SNHLY and CDR2 FYNNEI. The chain's CDR3 is CATQGQGVNTEAFF. The CDR3 region has the DNA TGTGCCACCCAAGGACAGGGTGTTAACACTGAAGCTTTCTTT.

V is TRBV7-6 and J is TRBJ2-2, with a weak D call TRBD2 (6 bases). CDR3 length equals 13 residues. Germline CDR1 reads SGHVS; CDR2 reads FNYEAQ. Trimming removed 3 bases from V and 4 bases from J, with 6 bases in between. CDR3 region: CASSFGSTGELFF. CDR3 coding DNA: TGTGCCAGCAGCTTCGGGAGCACCGGGGAGCTGTTTTTT.

The chain employs TRBV5-5 and TRBJ2-5; D gene ambiguous. The CDR3 has 14 residues. CDR1 is SGHKS and CDR2 is YYEKEE in the germline V gene (reference sequence). V lost 0 bases and J 0 bases, leaving 6 bases between the germline ends. The CDR3 spells CASSLESNQETQYF. The CDR3 DNA sequence: TGTGCCAGCAGCTTGGAGTCTAACCAAGAGACCCAGTACTTC.

The chain carries TRBV20-1 and TRBJ1-2; D gene ambiguous. The ends were cut back, 0 bases at V and 8 bases at J, with 16 bases in the middle. The germline V gene encodes CDR1 DFQATT and CDR2 SNEGSKA (reference sequence). The CDR3 loop spans 14 amino acids. CDR3 sequence reads: CSAREGSGGGGYTF. CDR3 coding DNA: TGCAGTGCTAGAGAGGGGAGCGGAGGAGGCGGCTACACCTTC.

This clonotype was seen more than once but under ten times. The rearrangement links TRBV6-1 to TRBJ2-3; TRBD1 might be the D (6 bases). CDR3 length equals 15 residues. V lost 3 bases and J 0 bases, leaving 10 bases between the germline ends. Looked up from germline, CDR1 is MNHNS and CDR2 is SASEGT. The CDR3 coding sequence is TGTGCCAGCAGTGATCGGACAGCTAGCACAGATACGCAGTATTTT. Amino acid sequence: CASSDRTASTDTQYF.